The next 21 T cell receptor beta chains were all read from a single sample in a study of cytomegalovirus exposure and HLA in healthy donors. Primers: 60 Vbeta forward and 13 Jbeta reverse. Measured with immunoSEQ multiplex PCR; TCRdb has only the in-frame clones, and not every one. The sample holds 70,000 to 95,000 clones, 65% to 85% seen once. What was sequenced was PBMCs. Every receptor here comes from a man aged 45-65 years in good health and CMV-seronegative.

The chain is built from TRBV7-9 and TRBJ2-1, with D unresolved. Trimming stripped 1 base from V and 1 base from J, with 8 bases between. Per the germline V gene, CDR1 is SEHNR and CDR2 is FQNEAQ (reference sequence). The CDR3 covers 15 residues. The CDR3 sequence is CASSLGQVSYNEQFF. In nucleotides, the CDR3 is TGTGCCAGCAGCTTAGGCCAGGTGTCCTACAATGAGCAGTTCTTC.

V usage is TRBV7-9 and J usage is TRBJ2-7; no reliable D call. Trimming pared 0 bases from V and 0 bases from J, leaving 9 bases between. This CDR3 is 15 amino acids long. CDR1 and CDR2 from the germline V gene are SEHNR and FQNEAQ (reference sequence). CDR3 coding DNA: TGTGCCAGCAGCTTAGCTCCGCGTAGCTCCTACGAGCAGTACTTC. Amino acid sequence: CASSLAPRSSYEQYF.

In the case of this clone: Other nucleotide sequences from this sample produce the same CDR3. The gene calls are TRBV6-1 and TRBJ2-5, with D unclear. Trimming took off 2 bases at V and 3 bases at J, with 7 bases between the two ends. This CDR3 has 13 amino acids. Germline assignment: CDR1 MNHNS and CDR2 SASEGT. CDR3 region: CASSELQKETQYF. The CDR3 DNA reads as TGTGCCAGCAGTGAACTACAGAAAGAGACCCAGTACTTC.

The chain links TRBV7-2 to TRBJ2-1; 8 bases fit TRBD2. The CDR3 covers 17 residues. Germline assignment: CDR1 SGHTA and CDR2 FQGNSA. Trimming cost V 5 bases and J 2 bases; bases outside gene matches: 11. CDR3 sequence: CASSAMRLARTYNEQFF. In nucleotides, the CDR3 is TGTGCCAGCAGCGCTATGAGACTAGCGAGGACCTACAATGAGCAGTTCTTC. The full variable domain, with the rest looked up from reference TRBV7-2 and TRBJ2-1, is GAGVSQSPSNKVTEKGKDVELRCDPISGHTALYWYRQSLGQGLEFLIYFQGNSAPDKSGLPSDRFSAERTGGSVSTLTIQRTQQEDSAVYLCASSAMRLARTYNEQFFGPGTRLTVL.

This clone appeared once. The chain recombines TRBV5-1 with TRBJ2-1; TRBD2 is a possible D gene (6 bases). CDR1 and CDR2 from the germline V gene are SGHRS and YFSETQ. The CDR3 covers 16 residues. The germline V and J ends were trimmed by 2 bases and 0 bases, with 12 bases remaining between them. Here the CDR3 DNA reads TGCGCCAGCAGCTTTGTACTGGGGGGCTCCTACAATGAGCAGTTCTTC. Amino acid sequence: CASSFVLGGSYNEQFF.

The chain employs TRBV5-1 and TRBJ2-2; D is possibly TRBD2 (5 bases). Per germline, CDR1 SGHRS and CDR2 YFSETQ. The CDR3 spans 15 residues. V was cut by 5 bases and J by 0 bases, with 11 bases left in between. The CDR3 nucleotides are TGCGCCAGCAGTGAGGGTAGCGCGAACACCGGGGAGCTGTTTTTT. It translates to CASSEGSANTGELFF.

The V call is TRBV6-6, the J call TRBJ2-7, with D possibly being TRBD2 (6 bases). V was shortened by 2 bases and J by 7 bases, with 12 bases between the two germline ends. Germline CDR1 is MNHNY and CDR2 is SVGAGI (reference sequence). This CDR3 contains 13 residues. CDR3 DNA: TGTGCCAGCAGTTACGGTCCTGGAGGGGAGCAGTACTTC. Its translation: CASSYGPGGEQYF.

The J gene is TRBJ2-5, the V gene TRBV4-2; TRBD2 agrees at 9 bases. The CDR3 is 16 residues long. Germline values: CDR1 LGHNA, CDR2 YNFKEQ. Trimming cost V 0 bases and J 4 bases; bases outside gene matches: 6. The CDR3 spells CASSQESSGSLETQYF. The CDR3 nucleotides read TGTGCCAGCAGCCAAGAGAGTAGCGGGAGTCTAGAGACCCAGTACTTC.

The CDR3 spells CASSDRGDAANTQYF. The CDR3 DNA reads as TGTGCCAGCAGCGACCGGGGGGACGCGGCGAATACGCAGTATTTT. The chain uses TRBV16 and TRBJ2-3; 7 bases line up with TRBD2. Trimming removed 5 bases from V and 7 bases from J; junction bases left unmatched: 12. CDR3 size: 15 residues. Germline CDR1 is KGHSY and CDR2 is FQNENV.

V gene TRBV4-3 combines with J gene TRBJ2-1, with 8 bases lining up with TRBD2. The CDR3 consists of 17 residues. Germline V gene lookup returns CDR1 LGHNA and CDR2 YSLEER. The junction had 7 bases not matched to a gene; V was cut back by 1 base and J by 2 bases. The chain's CDR3 is CASSQVLTGGTYNEQFF. The CDR3 DNA sequence: TGCGCCAGCAGCCAAGTCCTGACGGGGGGGACCTACAATGAGCAGTTCTTC.

The chain joins TRBV5-5 to TRBJ1-5; the D gene is possibly TRBD1 (6 bases). V was shortened by 0 bases and J by 10 bases, with 8 bases between the two germline ends. Germline V gene sequence: CDR1 SGHKS, CDR2 YYEKEE (reference sequence). The CDR3 length is 12 residues. DNA for the CDR3: TGTGCCAGCAGCTTGGAACAGGGACCCCAGCATTTT. Amino acid sequence: CASSLEQGPQHF.

V and J are TRBV19 and TRBJ1-2, with a weak D call TRBD1 (6 bases). The CDR3 contains 15 residues. The V gene lost 6 bases and the J gene lost 4 bases, with 18 bases spanning the gap. The germline V gene has CDR1 LNHDA and CDR2 SQIVND (reference sequence). The CDR3 spells CASRVGQQAGYGYTF. The CDR3 DNA sequence: TGTGCCAGTAGGGTCGGACAGCAGGCTGGCTATGGCTACACCTTC.

The chain has TRBV7-2 and TRBJ2-7; D possibly corresponds to TRBD2 (6 bases). CDR3 size: 11 residues. V was clipped by 6 bases and J by 6 bases, with 9 bases between them. Germline values: CDR1 SGHTA, CDR2 FQGNSA. The CDR3 loop reads CASRGLGEQYF. The CDR3, as DNA: TGTGCCAGCAGGGGACTTGGCGAGCAGTACTTC.

The CDR3 loop reads CASITGGSPEGELFF. For the CDR3, the DNA is TGTGCCAGTATAACAGGGGGGTCCCCTGAGGGAGAACTGTTTTTT. The chain combines TRBV28 with TRBJ1-4; 8 bases align to TRBD1. Trimming removed 9 bases from V and 12 bases from J; junction bases left unmatched: 18. The CDR3 length is 15 residues. Germline lookup yields CDR1 MDHEN and CDR2 SYDVKM.

This rearrangement joins TRBV30 to TRBJ1-6; D remains unclear. Germline V gene sequence: CDR1 GTSNPN, CDR2 SVGIG (reference sequence). V lost 0 bases to trimming and J lost 5 bases, with 11 bases between them. The length of the CDR3 is 15 residues. CDR3 region: CAWSVLAGDNSPLHF. The CDR3 DNA sequence: TGTGCCTGGAGTGTACTAGCCGGTGATAATTCACCCCTCCACTTT. Full variable domain (missing parts from reference TRBV30 and TRBJ1-6): SQTIHQWPATLVQPVGSPLSLECTVEGTSNPNLYWYRQAAGRGLQLLFYSVGIGQISSEVPQNLSASRPQDRQFILSSKKLLLSDSGFYLCAWSVLAGDNSPLHFGNGTRLTVT.

The chain employs TRBV7-2 and TRBJ2-7; D is uncertain. Trimming left V 3 bases short and J 2 bases short, with 8 bases between. In germline, CDR1 is SGHTA, CDR2 FQGNSA. CDR3 length equals 13 residues. The CDR3 DNA is TGTGCCAGCAGCTTTTCTAGAACCTACGAGCAGTACTTC. Its protein product is CASSFSRTYEQYF.

This clone was seen a few times. The chain employs TRBV7-8 and TRBJ2-6, with D unresolved. CDR1 SGHVS and CDR2 FQNEAQ come from the germline V gene. Trimming took off 3 bases at V and 6 bases at J, with 21 bases between the two ends. The CDR3 runs to 18 residues. CDR3 bases: TGTGCCAGCAGCTTCCTTCCCCAAAGTAGTCTTTTGGCCAACGTCCTGACTTTC. Its translation: CASSFLPQSSLLANVLTF. The full variable domain, completed using reference TRBV7-8 and TRBJ2-6, is GAGVSQSPRYKVAKRGQDVALRCDPISGHVSLFWYQQALGQGPEFLTYFQNEAQLDKSGLPSDRFFAERPEGSVSTLKIQRTQQEDSAVYLCASSFLPQSSLLANVLTFGAGSRLTVL.

The V gene is TRBV10-3, the J gene TRBJ1-6; 9 nucleotides align to TRBD1. The CDR3 is 13 amino acids. Germline V gene sequence: CDR1 ENHRY, CDR2 SYGVKD. V dropped 10 bases and J dropped 8; count of bases not matched to a gene: 6. The CDR3 DNA follows: TGTGCCACCATGGACAGGGGTTATTCACCCCTCCACTTT. Translation: CATMDRGYSPLHF.

V and J are TRBV7-2 and TRBJ2-5, with TRBD2 matching over 12 bases. V was pared by 3 bases and J by 5 bases, with 7 bases of the junction left unmatched. This CDR3 comprises 16 residues. Looked up from germline, CDR1 is SGHTA and CDR2 is FQGNSA. CDR3 bases: TGTGCCAGCAGCTTGCCTAGCGGGGGGGCAGGGGAGACCCAGTACTTC. Residues: CASSLPSGGAGETQYF.

The J gene is TRBJ1-6, the V gene TRBV15, with TRBD1 matching over 7 bases. In germline, CDR1 is LNHNV, CDR2 YYDKDF (reference sequence). Trimming cost V 0 bases and J 8 bases; bases outside gene matches: 7. The CDR3 totals 16 residues. The CDR3 coding sequence is TGTGCCACCAGCAGAGATAGGACAGGAGGGGATTCACCCCTCCACTTT. Protein sequence: CATSRDRTGGDSPLHF. Using reference TRBV15 and TRBJ1-6 for the parts outside the CDR3, the full variable domain is DAMVIQNPRYQVTQFGKPVTLSCSQTLNHNVMYWYQQKSSQAPKLLFHYYDKDFNNEADTPDNFQSRRPNTSFCFLDIRSPGLGDTAMYLCATSRDRTGGDSPLHFGNGTRLTVT.

The rearrangement joins TRBV7-2 to TRBJ1-3, with a possible D match to TRBD1 (5 bases). Germline values: CDR1 SGHTA, CDR2 FQGNSA. The CDR3 is made up of 16 amino acids. V was shortened by 5 bases and J by 3 bases, with 17 bases between the two germline ends. This chain's CDR3 is CASSPQGRFGGNTIYF. The CDR3 DNA reads TGTGCCAGCAGCCCCCAGGGCCGTTTTGGTGGAAACACCATATATTTT.